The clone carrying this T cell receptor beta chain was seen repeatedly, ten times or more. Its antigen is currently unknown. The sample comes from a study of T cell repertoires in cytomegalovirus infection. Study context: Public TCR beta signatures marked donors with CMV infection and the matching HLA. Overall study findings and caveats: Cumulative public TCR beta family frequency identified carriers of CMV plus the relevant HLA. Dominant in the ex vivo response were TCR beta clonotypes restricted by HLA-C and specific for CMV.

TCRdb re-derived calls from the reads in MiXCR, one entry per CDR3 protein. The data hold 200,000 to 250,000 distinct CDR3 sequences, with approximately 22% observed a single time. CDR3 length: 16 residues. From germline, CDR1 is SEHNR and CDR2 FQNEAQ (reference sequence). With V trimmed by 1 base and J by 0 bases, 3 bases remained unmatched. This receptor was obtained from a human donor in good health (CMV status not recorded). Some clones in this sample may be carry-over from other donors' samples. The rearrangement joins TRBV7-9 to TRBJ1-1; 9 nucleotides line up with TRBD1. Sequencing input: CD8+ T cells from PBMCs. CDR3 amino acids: CASSLVDRGMNTEAFF. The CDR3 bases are TGTGCCAGCAGCTTAGTCGACAGGGGGATGAACACTGAAGCTTTCTTT.